Listed here is a single T cell receptor (beta chain). Autologous stem cell transplantation was followed by relapse in every patient, and brentuximab vedotin exposure varied. Magnetic negative selection was used to purify CD4+ T cells from PBMCs that had been thawed. The V gene's germline CDR1 is LNHDA and CDR2 SQIVND (reference sequence). CDR3 length: 15 residues. Trimming left V 0 bases short and J 7 bases short, with 15 bases between. Using immunoSEQ multiplex PCR, the repertoire was profiled, and TCRdb retains in-frame clones only, with some absent. The sample holds around 25,000 clones; around 84% are singletons and the top ten take more than 1.5%. This record comes from a study of PD-1 blockade in classical Hodgkin lymphoma.

Sample: CD4+ T cells from blood, taken at baseline. The chain recombines TRBV19 with TRBJ1-2; D is unresolved. This receptor was obtained from a human donor with classical Hodgkin lymphoma. CDR3 loop: CASSIDGGGMLGYTF. The CDR3 DNA sequence: TGTGCCAGTAGTATAGATGGAGGAGGGATGCTTGGCTACACCTTC. Drawing the rest from reference TRBV19 and TRBJ1-2, the complete variable domain is DGGITQSPKYLFRKEGQNVTLSCEQNLNHDAMYWYRQDPGQGLRLIYYSQIVNDFQKGDIAEGYSVSREKKESFPLTVTSAQKNPTAFYLCASSIDGGGMLGYTFGSGTRLTVV.